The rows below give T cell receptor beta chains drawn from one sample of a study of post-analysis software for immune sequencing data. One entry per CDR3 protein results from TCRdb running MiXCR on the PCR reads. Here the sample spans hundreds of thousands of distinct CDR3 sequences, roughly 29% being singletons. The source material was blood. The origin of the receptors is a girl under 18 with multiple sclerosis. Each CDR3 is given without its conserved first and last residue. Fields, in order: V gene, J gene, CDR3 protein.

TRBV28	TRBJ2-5	ASSSRDFGVQY
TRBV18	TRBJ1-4	ASSPSGPLGEKLF
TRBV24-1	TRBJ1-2	ATSDFDLNYGYT
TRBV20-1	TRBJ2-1	SANVVGRKYNEQF
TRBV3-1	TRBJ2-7	AFDLAGGNRYEQY
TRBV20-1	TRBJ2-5	SAPRYKEQY
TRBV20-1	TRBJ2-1	SARPISGRAQHEQF
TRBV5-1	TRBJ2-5	ASSLAMMDAETQY
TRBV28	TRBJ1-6	ASSLYEGVSCSPLH
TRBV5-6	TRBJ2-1	ASSWGQGAGNEQF
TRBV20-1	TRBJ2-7	SGSTGGEALEY
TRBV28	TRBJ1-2	ASSLLRPLWVSDGYT
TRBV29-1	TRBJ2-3	SVEPDRIGQY
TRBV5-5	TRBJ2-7	ASSPSGGGGFVEQY
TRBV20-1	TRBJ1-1	SADRVTNTEAF
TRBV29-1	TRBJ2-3	SAPARAVGDTQY
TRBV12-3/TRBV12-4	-	ASSPFRAQGEFSTYNEQY
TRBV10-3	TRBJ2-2	AISPGTSGSGELF
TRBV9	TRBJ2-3	ASSVTSGTSTDTQY
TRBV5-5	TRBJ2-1	ASSSPGLAGGFLF
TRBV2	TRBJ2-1	ASLTGGTDEQF
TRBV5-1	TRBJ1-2	ASSVPGQGTNLNYGYT
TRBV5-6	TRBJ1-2	ASSQTTDYGYT
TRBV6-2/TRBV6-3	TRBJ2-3	ASTPSGRGRDTQY
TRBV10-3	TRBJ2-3	AISEGESSTDTQY
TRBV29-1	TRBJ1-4	SVQGALHEKLF
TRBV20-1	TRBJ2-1	SAESGANEQF
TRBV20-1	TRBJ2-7	SATTGQGTYEQY
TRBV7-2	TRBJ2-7	ASSQNPGGYEQY
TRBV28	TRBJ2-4	ASSFGNIQY
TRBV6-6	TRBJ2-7	ASKMGLSYEQY
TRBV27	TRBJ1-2	ASTGGLEAGYT
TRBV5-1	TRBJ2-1	ASSFRGSGTLHNEQF
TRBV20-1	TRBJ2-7	SADRLVGDEQY
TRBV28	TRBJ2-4	ASSRTSGGSKNIQY
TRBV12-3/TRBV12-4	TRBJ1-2	ASSSGTTKGT
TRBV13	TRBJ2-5	ASSLFQTSQY
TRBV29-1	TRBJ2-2	SVLTGRGNTGELF
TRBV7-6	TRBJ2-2	ASSSGQGHTGELF
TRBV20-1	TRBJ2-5	SARAVGVLETQY
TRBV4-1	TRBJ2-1	ASSPPGQGSEQF
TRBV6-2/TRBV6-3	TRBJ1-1	ASSPVGRYTEAF
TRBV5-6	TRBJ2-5	ASSGQGGRETQY
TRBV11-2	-	ASSYPGREQY
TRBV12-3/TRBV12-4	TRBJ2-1	ASSLSRAGIYNEQF
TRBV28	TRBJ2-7	ASSTLAGQPYEQY
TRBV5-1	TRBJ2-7	ASSPGTVFTYEQY
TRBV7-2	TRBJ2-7	ASRGGVANSYEQY
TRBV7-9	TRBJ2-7	ASSFRPSEQY
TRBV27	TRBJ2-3	ASSLPGQGALTQY
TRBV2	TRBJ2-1	ASSLALIYEQF
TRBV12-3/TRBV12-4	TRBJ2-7	ASSLRGPPYEQY
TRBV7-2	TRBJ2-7	ASSPGGTGILSYEQY